The 24 T cell receptor beta chains in this list originate from one sample, sequenced in a study of TIL therapy for anti-PD-1-resistant metastatic lung cancer. Sequencing used immunoSEQ v3. The repertoire was sequenced with immunoSEQ multiplex PCR; TCRdb's copy has only in-frame clones and lacks some. Seen here are approximately 60,000 clones, 70% to 90% observed once, and the top ten hold 2.9%. Time point: pre-treatment sample, taken before nivolumab and TIL therapy. Sequences were derived from blood, sampled at baseline. The receptors derive from a person between 25 and 79 years old with non-small cell lung cancer.

The chain has TRBV5-4 and TRBJ2-3, with 12 bases fitting TRBD2. The germline gives CDR1 SGHNT, CDR2 YYREEE (reference sequence). V lost 3 bases, J lost 8 bases, and 7 bases stayed unmatched. The CDR3 has 15 residues. The CDR3 nucleotides read TGTGCCAGCAGCTCCCTACTAGCGGGGGGTGCTACGCAGTATTTT. Translation gives CASSSLLAGGATQYF. The full variable domain, with the rest looked up from reference TRBV5-4 and TRBJ2-3, is ETGVTQSPTHLIKTRGQQVTLRCSSQSGHNTVSWYQQALGQGPQFIFQYYREEENGRGNFPPRFSGLQFPNYSSELNVNALELDDSALYLCASSSLLAGGATQYFGPGTRLTVL.

The chain links TRBV7-2 to TRBJ2-5; 7 nucleotides align to TRBD2. The CDR3 length is 13 residues. CDR1 and CDR2 from the germline V gene are SGHTA and FQGNSA. V dropped 0 bases and J dropped 9; count of bases not matched to a gene: 4. The CDR3 region is CASSLASRGAQYF. CDR3 DNA sequence: TGTGCCAGCAGCTTAGCCAGTCGGGGGGCCCAGTACTTC.

This chain uses TRBV7-8 with TRBJ2-5; 7 bases fit TRBD1. The CDR3 is 16 residues long. Germline CDR1 is SGHVS and CDR2 is FQNEAQ. V shed 2 bases and J 5 bases; nucleotides not matched to a gene: 11. The CDR3 sequence: CASSLPPTGPRETQYF. The DNA for the CDR3 is TGTGCCAGCAGCTTACCGCCGACAGGGCCTCGGGAGACCCAGTACTTC.

The chain uses TRBV27 and TRBJ1-5, with D maybe TRBD1 (5 bases). The CDR3 runs 16 residues. V dropped 0 bases and J dropped 4 bases, with 13 bases sitting between them. Germline loops: CDR1 MNHEY, CDR2 SMNVEV (reference sequence). CDR3 loop: CASSLSWGVPNQPQHF. The CDR3 DNA follows: TGTGCCAGCAGTTTATCGTGGGGCGTACCTAATCAGCCCCAGCATTTT.

This chain uses TRBV5-1 with TRBJ2-1; tentative D call: TRBD2 (6 bases). The ends were cut back, 2 bases at V and 4 bases at J, with 13 bases in the middle. From germline, CDR1 is SGHRS and CDR2 YFSETQ. This CDR3 contains 15 residues. CDR3 amino acids: CASSFARGSYNEQFF. The CDR3 DNA is TGCGCCAGCAGCTTCGCCCGGGGGTCTTACAATGAGCAGTTCTTC.

In its sample, this clone was seen once. The V and J genes are TRBV18 and TRBJ1-5; tentative D call: TRBD1 (6 bases). Germline V gene sequence: CDR1 KGHSH, CDR2 LQKENI. The CDR3 consists of 14 residues. Trimming shortened V by 6 bases and J by 7 bases, and 16 bases separated the two germline ends. CDR3 loop: CASSAARGEQPQHF. The CDR3 coding sequence is TGTGCCAGCTCTGCAGCTAGGGGGGAACAGCCCCAGCATTTT.

The chain uses TRBV6-5 and TRBJ1-5, with 9 bases lining up with TRBD1. The CDR3 totals 15 residues. Trimming at V came to 5 bases and at J to 7 bases, leaving 9 bases not matched to a gene. Germline V CDR1 and CDR2: MNHEY, SVGAGI. CDR3 region: CASSPGQGGKQPQHF. CDR3 DNA sequence: TGTGCCAGCAGTCCGGGACAGGGAGGGAAACAGCCCCAGCATTTT.

This sequence joins TRBV6-2 or TRBV6-3 and TRBJ2-7; TRBD1 aligns across 8 bases. The CDR3 contains 15 residues. Per germline, CDR1 MNHEY and CDR2 SVGEGT. Germline trimming cut 2 bases from V and 6 bases from J; bases unmatched to any gene: 9. The CDR3 here is CASSYPRTGRAEQYF. CDR3 sequence (DNA): TGTGCCAGCAGTTACCCCCGGACAGGGCGGGCCGAGCAGTACTTC.

This rearrangement joins TRBV6-5 to TRBJ2-1; perhaps TRBD2 as D (6 bases). Germline CDR1 is MNHEY and CDR2 is SVGAGI. This CDR3 region has 14 residues. V was trimmed by 10 bases and J by 0 bases, leaving 13 bases between them. CDR3 nucleotides: TGTGCCACGGAAGGGACTTTCTCCTACAATGAGCAGTTCTTC. It encodes CATEGTFSYNEQFF.

The V call is TRBV6-5, the J call TRBJ2-7; TRBD2 aligns across 7 bases. The length of the CDR3 is 15 residues. CDR1 is MNHEY, CDR2 SVGAGI, per germline. V lost 0 bases to trimming and J lost 4 bases; unmatched junction nucleotides: 6. CDR3 coding DNA: TGTGCCAGCAGTTACTCGGGTCCGGGGGGTTACGAGCAGTACTTC. Protein: CASSYSGPGGYEQYF.

Here the CDR3 reads CASMSGGGFGHNEQFF. The CDR3 region has the DNA TGTGCCAGCATGAGCGGGGGGGGTTTCGGGCACAATGAGCAGTTCTTC. The chain links TRBV5-4 to TRBJ2-1, with 10 bases identical to TRBD2. Germline assignment: CDR1 SGHNT and CDR2 YYREEE (reference sequence). The V segment lost 6 bases and the J segment 5 bases; nucleotides outside the gene matches: 11. The CDR3 runs to 16 residues.

This clone came up a few times. The chain is built from TRBV29-1 and TRBJ2-2, with 7 bases aligning to TRBD2. Germline-derived CDR1 and CDR2 are SQVTM and ANQGSEA. The CDR3 runs to 15 residues. The V gene end was trimmed by 7 bases and the J gene end by 0 bases; junction bases not matched to a gene: 8. In DNA form, the CDR3 reads TGCAGCGCCAGCTCGACTAGCACGAACACCGGGGAGCTGTTTTTT. Its translation is CSASSTSTNTGELFF.

V gene TRBV27 combines with J gene TRBJ2-3; possibly TRBD2 for D (6 bases). This CDR3 contains 13 residues. Germline CDR1 reads MNHEY; CDR2 reads SMNVEV (reference sequence). Trimming pared 8 bases from V and 2 bases from J, leaving 11 bases between. This CDR3 reads CASRGYDTDTQYF. DNA of the CDR3: TGTGCCAGCCGGGGGTACGACACAGATACGCAGTATTTT.

There are a few counts of this clone. The CDR3 region has the DNA TGTGCCAGCTCATCGAAGAATTTTGGGACTAGCGGCTACGAGCAGTACTTC. Protein: CASSSKNFGTSGYEQYF. The chain recombines TRBV18 with TRBJ2-7, with 11 bases lining up with TRBD2. Germline values: CDR1 KGHSH, CDR2 LQKENI. V trimming: 5 bases; J trimming: 3 bases; junction bases outside the gene matches: 12. The CDR3 spans 17 residues.

This clone was observed a single time. The V and J genes are TRBV3-1 (or the pseudogene TRBV3-2) and TRBJ2-2; TRBD2 matches at 11 bases. After removal of 6 bases from V and 6 bases from J, the junction contained 6 bases not matched to a gene. From germline, CDR1 is LGHDT and CDR2 YNNKEL (reference sequence). This CDR3 has 15 amino acids. This chain's CDR3 is CASRQGLAVPGELFF. CDR3 sequence (DNA): TGTGCCAGCAGACAGGGACTAGCGGTGCCCGGGGAGCTGTTTTTT.

The chain has TRBV11-2 and TRBJ2-7; a possible D gene is TRBD2 (5 bases). Germline V CDR1 and CDR2: SGHAT, FQNNGV. With 6 bases removed from V and 3 bases from J, the gap between germline ends came to 15 bases. This CDR3 has 14 residues. The CDR3 DNA reads as TGTGCCAGCAGTGGTAGTGGCAGCGGCTACGAGCAGTACTTC. Translated, it gives CASSGSGSGYEQYF.

This clone was counted at least ten times. This sequence joins TRBV28 and TRBJ2-7; D is ambiguous. CDR1 is MDHEN, CDR2 SYDVKM, per germline. The CDR3 length is 11 residues. Trimming removed 4 bases at V and 7 bases at J, with 8 bases between. CDR3 DNA: TGTGCCAGCAGTTCCAACTTGGAGCAGTACTTC. Protein: CASSSNLEQYF.

The V gene is TRBV11-3, the J gene TRBJ2-1; the D is unclear. The V end lost 4 bases, the J end lost 8 bases, and 12 bases lay between the germline ends. CDR3 length equals 13 residues. From germline, CDR1 is SGHNT and CDR2 YENEEA. CDR3 sequence (DNA): TGTGCCAGCAGCTCCTACTGGGGTTATGAGCAGTTCTTC. This translates into CASSSYWGYEQFF.

V is TRBV7-2 and J is TRBJ2-1, with a tentative D call TRBD1 (6 bases). V dropped 4 bases and J dropped 3 bases, with 7 bases sitting between them. Looked up from germline, CDR1 is SGHTA and CDR2 is FQGNSA. The CDR3 extends over 13 amino acids. CDR3 sequence (DNA): TGTGCCAGCAGCTCACAGGGCTACAATGAGCAGTTCTTC. Encoded protein: CASSSQGYNEQFF.

The chain links TRBV28 to TRBJ1-3; D remains ambiguous. The germline gives CDR1 MDHEN, CDR2 SYDVKM. CDR3 size: 15 residues. Between the trimmed V and J ends, which lost 3 bases and 0 bases, there was a span of 9 bases. In DNA form, the CDR3 reads TGTGCCAGCAGTTTGACCGCCATCTCTGGAAACACCATATATTTT. Translated, it gives CASSLTAISGNTIYF. Variable domain in full (rest from reference TRBV28 and TRBJ1-3): DVKVTQSSRYLVKRTGEKVFLECVQDMDHENMFWYRQDPGLGLRLIYFSYDVKMKEKGDIPEGYSVSREKKERFSLILESASTNQTSMYLCASSLTAISGNTIYFGEGSWLTVV.

CDR3 in DNA: TGTGCCATCAGTGAGGGGACTTACACTGAAGCTTTCTTT. This encodes CAISEGTYTEAFF. This rearrangement joins TRBV10-3 to TRBJ1-1, with a tentative D call TRBD1 (5 bases). This CDR3 spans 13 amino acids. Germline V gene sequence: CDR1 ENHRY, CDR2 SYGVKD. V gave up 2 bases and J gave up 3 bases, with 7 bases separating them.

The V call is TRBV6-1, the J call TRBJ1-4; D remains unclear. The V gene lost 0 bases and the J gene lost 14 bases, with 10 bases spanning the gap. Germline values: CDR1 MNHNS, CDR2 SASEGT. This CDR3 has 12 amino acids. In nucleotides, the CDR3 is TGTGCCAGCAGTGAAGCGTCCGCGGGCCTGTTTTTT. It encodes CASSEASAGLFF.

V usage is TRBV7-2 and J usage is TRBJ1-2, with D uncertain. CDR1 and CDR2 from the germline V gene are SGHTA and FQGNSA. The germline V and J ends were trimmed by 1 base and 0 bases, with 9 bases remaining between them. The CDR3 has 15 amino acids. The CDR3 bases are TGTGCCAGCAGCTTAGATCGGGATGCTAACTATGGCTACACCTTC. Translating gives CASSLDRDANYGYTF.

The V call is TRBV4-3, the J call TRBJ1-2; D is uncertain. Trimming removed 2 bases at V and 8 bases at J, with 12 bases between. CDR3 length: 13 residues. Germline lookup yields CDR1 LGHNA and CDR2 YSLEER. CDR3 region: CASSQQGYGGYTF. CDR3 bases: TGCGCCAGCAGCCAACAAGGGTATGGGGGCTACACCTTC.